Below are 18 T cell receptor beta chains sequenced from a single sample in a study of cytomegalovirus exposure and HLA in healthy donors. Primers included in the PCR were 60 Vbeta and 13 Jbeta primers. Only in-frame clones appear in the TCRdb table, and some are missing; sequencing was by immunoSEQ multiplex PCR. The table includes 150,000 or so clones, 80% detected once. The sample consisted of PBMCs. The receptors here all came from a woman aged 40 to 50 in good health and CMV-seropositive.

The chain carries TRBV5-6 and TRBJ2-5; 8 nucleotides align to TRBD2. Looked up from germline, CDR1 is SGHDT and CDR2 is YYEEEE. V shed 0 bases, J shed 3 bases, and the junction held 7 bases outside the gene matches. This CDR3 has 16 amino acids. The CDR3 region has the DNA TGTGCCAGCAGCTTGGCCCTCCTAGCGGGCAAAGAGACCCAGTACTTC. Translated: CASSLALLAGKETQYF.

This chain links TRBV5-1 with TRBJ2-7; 13 bases line up with TRBD2. This CDR3 comprises 17 residues. The junction had 11 bases not matched to a gene; V was cut back by 2 bases and J by 6 bases. Germline lookup yields CDR1 SGHRS and CDR2 YFSETQ. CDR3 region: CASSFDLLAGGPIEQYF. CDR3 DNA sequence: TGCGCCAGCAGCTTCGACCTACTAGCGGGAGGGCCAATCGAGCAGTACTTC.

This rearrangement joins TRBV5-1 to TRBJ1-1; TRBD1 might be the D (6 bases). Trimming pared 2 bases from V and 11 bases from J, leaving 13 bases between. The germline V gene encodes CDR1 SGHRS and CDR2 YFSETQ. The length of the CDR3 is 12 residues. The CDR3 protein is CASSLGQGWAFF. The CDR3 DNA sequence: TGCGCCAGCAGCTTAGGTCAGGGGTGGGCTTTCTTT.

The chain uses TRBV18 and TRBJ2-5; 7 positions match TRBD1. The CDR3 contains 14 residues. CDR1 and CDR2 from the germline V gene are KGHSH and LQKENI. V lost 1 base and J lost 3; bases outside the gene matches: 2. The CDR3 DNA is TGTGCCAGCTCACCACGGCAGGGGGAAGAGACCCAGTACTTC. This codes for CASSPRQGEETQYF.

The chain employs TRBV11-2 and TRBJ2-1, with 12 bases fitting TRBD2. The germline V gene encodes CDR1 SGHAT and CDR2 FQNNGV. Trimming removed 5 bases from V and 10 bases from J; junction bases left unmatched: 6. CDR3 length: 14 amino acids. For the CDR3, the DNA is TGTGCCAGCAGCCGAGGACTAGCGGGACTAGAGCAGTTCTTC. Residues: CASSRGLAGLEQFF.

This clone was seen only a few times. This sequence joins TRBV6-1 and TRBJ2-1, with a weak D call TRBD1 (5 bases). With 5 bases removed from V and 4 bases from J, the gap between germline ends came to 12 bases. The CDR3 totals 14 residues. Per germline, CDR1 MNHNS and CDR2 SASEGT. In DNA, the CDR3 is TGTGCCAGCAGTAAGCAGGGTACGTACAATGAGCAGTTCTTC. Translated, it gives CASSKQGTYNEQFF.

The J gene is TRBJ1-5, the V gene TRBV15; 7 bases line up with TRBD1. After removal of 6 bases from V and 4 bases from J, the junction contained 21 bases not matched to a gene. Per germline, CDR1 LNHNV and CDR2 YYDKDF (reference sequence). This CDR3 is built from 19 residues. The chain's CDR3 is CATRKTVDRAKGLNQPQHF. The DNA for the CDR3 is TGTGCCACCAGAAAAACGGTCGACAGGGCAAAGGGACTTAATCAGCCCCAGCATTTT.

This rearrangement joins TRBV7-2 to TRBJ2-2; 9 bases map to TRBD2. This CDR3 region has 16 residues. Germline V gives CDR1 SGHTA, CDR2 FQGNSA. V shed 2 bases, J shed 3 bases, and the junction held 4 bases outside the gene matches. CDR3 sequence: CASSLSTSGYTGELFF. CDR3 sequence (DNA): TGTGCCAGCAGCTTATCGACTAGCGGCTACACCGGGGAGCTGTTTTTT.

The chain uses TRBV6-6 and TRBJ2-5; 9 nucleotides agree with TRBD2. The V and J ends lost 0 bases and 2 bases, in that order; junction bases with no gene match: 4. This CDR3 region has 16 residues. Germline V lookup: CDR1 MNHNY, CDR2 SVGAGI (reference sequence). Here the CDR3 reads CASSYSGLAYQETQYF. CDR3 sequence (DNA): TGTGCCAGCAGTTACTCTGGACTAGCGTATCAAGAGACCCAGTACTTC.

The rearrangement uses TRBV5-1 and TRBJ1-5, with D perhaps TRBD1 (5 bases). CDR1 is SGHRS and CDR2 is YFSETQ in the germline V gene. The CDR3 consists of 16 residues. The V end was cut by 4 bases, the J end by 1 base, with 15 bases between. Here the CDR3 DNA reads TGCGCCAGCAGCCTCGGGACGGGGGTAAGCAATCAGCCCCAGCATTTT. Residues: CASSLGTGVSNQPQHF.

V gene TRBV29-1 combines with J gene TRBJ2-1; perhaps TRBD1 as D (6 bases). This CDR3 is built from 17 residues. The germline V gene encodes CDR1 SQVTM and CDR2 ANQGSEA. V lost 7 bases and J lost 4, with 26 bases in between. CDR3 in DNA: TGCAGCGGGTCCGGGTCCGCGGTAGGGGGTATGTACAATGAGCAGTTCTTC. Translating gives CSGSGSAVGGMYNEQFF.

This clone was picked up a small number of times. The chain links TRBV25-1 to TRBJ1-1; 7 bases are a match to TRBD1. The germline V gene has CDR1 MGHDK and CDR2 SYGVNS. V lost 6 bases to trimming and J lost 1 base; unmatched junction nucleotides: 5. This CDR3 is 14 amino acids long. The DNA for the CDR3 is TGTGCCAGCAGGAAGACAGGGTCGAACACTGAAGCTTTCTTT. As protein: CASRKTGSNTEAFF.

The rearrangement joins TRBV6-1 to TRBJ1-5; 7 nucleotides line up with TRBD1. The CDR3 totals 14 residues. From germline, CDR1 is MNHNS and CDR2 SASEGT. V trimming: 7 bases; J trimming: 2 bases; junction bases outside the gene matches: 5. CDR3 in amino acids: CASMTGTGNQPQHF. CDR3 nucleotides: TGTGCCAGCATGACCGGGACAGGCAATCAGCCCCAGCATTTT.

In this sample, this clone turned up many times. V gene TRBV19 combines with J gene TRBJ2-5; D perhaps matches TRBD2 (6 bases). V was cut by 3 bases and J by 1 base, with 12 bases left in between. Looked up from germline, CDR1 is LNHDA and CDR2 is SQIVND (reference sequence). The CDR3 consists of 15 residues. CDR3 in DNA: TGTGCCAGTAGTATCTCCCGGGGGATCCAAGAGACCCAGTACTTC. Protein product: CASSISRGIQETQYF. The variable domain in full, with the rest retrieved from reference TRBV19 and TRBJ2-5, is DGGITQSPKYLFRKEGQNVTLSCEQNLNHDAMYWYRQDPGQGLRLIYYSQIVNDFQKGDIAEGYSVSREKKESFPLTVTSAQKNPTAFYLCASSISRGIQETQYFGPGTRLLVL.

The chain combines TRBV25-1 with TRBJ2-7, with a possible D match to TRBD1 (6 bases). CDR1 and CDR2 (germline): MGHDK, SYGVNS. The CDR3 contains 18 residues. V gave up 2 bases and J gave up 5 bases, with 25 bases separating them. CDR3 DNA sequence: TGTGCCAGCAGTGAAAGGCGGAGCTGGGACACTTCAGTCCACGAGCAGTACTTC. Translated: CASSERRSWDTSVHEQYF.

This clone was detected once. V usage is TRBV25-1 and J usage is TRBJ2-7; no clear D gene. Trimming left V 1 base short and J 3 bases short, with 7 bases between. The CDR3 has 13 amino acids. CDR1 and CDR2 (germline): MGHDK, SYGVNS. In DNA form, the CDR3 reads TGTGCCAGCAGTGAATCCAACGGCTACGAGCAGTACTTC. Amino acid sequence: CASSESNGYEQYF.

The genes are TRBV6-5 and TRBJ2-1; the match to TRBD2 covers 9 bases. Germline CDR1 MNHEY, CDR2 SVGAGI. The V segment lost 5 bases and the J segment 9 bases; nucleotides outside the gene matches: 5. The CDR3 spans 13 residues. The CDR3 bases are TGTGCCAGCAGTCCCGCTAGCGGGACTGAGCAGTTCTTC. Its translation: CASSPASGTEQFF.

The chain couples TRBV19 to TRBJ2-7; 13 bases match TRBD2. Germline CDR1 is LNHDA and CDR2 is SQIVND (reference sequence). Trimming took 9 bases from V and 6 from J; bases not matched to a gene: 8. The CDR3 sequence is 14 residues long. The CDR3 nucleotides read TGTGCCAGCTCAAGGACTAGCGGGAGTCTCGAGCAGTACTTC. It translates to CASSRTSGSLEQYF.